These 4 T cell receptor beta chains came from one sample sequenced in a study of blood T cell repertoires in COVID-19 (dated by TCRdb to 2018 to 2021). Library method: the immunoSEQ multiplex PCR assay. This is the immuneACCESS table as TCRdb keeps it, with only in-frame sequences that have V and J called. A part of the clones is gone; compared with another copy, unresolved V genes explain less than half, and the rest is unexplained. Here the sample has more than 150,000 clones; roughly 90% occur a single time. The top ten clonotypes cover 0.5% to 0.6% of the sample. The specimen was peripheral blood. These receptors were obtained from a man aged 50 or older with acute or convalescent COVID-19.

This clone was detected only once. The chain has TRBV18 and TRBJ1-1, with 8 positions matching TRBD1. The CDR3 runs to 16 residues. J was trimmed by 7 bases and V by 0 bases; bases with no gene match: 10. In germline, CDR1 is KGHSH, CDR2 LQKENI. CDR3 coding DNA: TGTGCCAGCTCACCACCGGTACAGGGGGGAGGAGATGAAGCTTTCTTT. It is translated as CASSPPVQGGGDEAFF.

The V gene is TRBV28, the J gene TRBJ1-6; no clear D gene. Trimming cost V 6 bases and J 7 bases, with 7 bases left between them. The CDR3 spans 12 residues. The germline gives CDR1 MDHEN, CDR2 SYDVKM. The CDR3: CASRQANSPLHF. The CDR3 nucleotides read TGTGCCAGCAGGCAGGCCAATTCACCCCTCCACTTT.

The chain employs TRBV30 and TRBJ1-6; TRBD1 agrees at 7 bases. V was pared by 4 bases and J by 7 bases, with 7 bases of the junction left unmatched. The CDR3 is 14 amino acids. Germline V gene sequence: CDR1 GTSNPN, CDR2 SVGIG (reference sequence). The CDR3 reads CAWTIGTENSPLHF. The CDR3 DNA reads as TGTGCCTGGACCATCGGGACAGAAAATTCACCCCTCCACTTT.

Concerning this clone itself: The same CDR3 is also encoded by other DNA sequences in this sample. This rearrangement joins TRBV3-1 (or the pseudogene TRBV3-2) to TRBJ2-2; a possible D gene is TRBD2 (6 bases). Trimming left V 1 base short and J 0 bases short, with 9 bases between. The CDR3 loop spans 16 amino acids. Per germline, CDR1 LGHDT and CDR2 YNNKEL (reference sequence). CDR3 sequence (DNA): TGTGCCAGCAGCCAAGGCGGGGCAACGAACACCGGGGAGCTGTTTTTT. The encoded protein is CASSQGGATNTGELFF.